Presented here are 15 T cell receptor beta chains from one specimen sequenced in a study of T cells in Graves' hyperthyroidism and ophthalmopathy (dated by TCRdb to the late 2010s). The library was built by means of multiplex PCR. TCRdb names Illumina HiSeq 2000 as the instrument used. Amplification of TCR beta CDR3 regions was carried out from RNA transcripts. A first-round RT-PCR of the TCR CDR3 used the HTBI primer set with the Qiagen OneStep RT-PCR kit. The public reads were reprocessed in TCRdb via fastp at Q25 and MiXCR, keeping in-frame beta chains. CDR3 protein duplicates are merged, each entry listing the most common genes and DNA. Within this sample are hundreds of thousands of distinct CDR3 sequences, with roughly a third of them counted one time only. Around a third of the sample belongs to the ten largest clones. The sample consisted of blood. These receptors all come from a woman aged 35 to 49 with Graves' hyperthyroidism.

This clonotype has a handful of counts. The gene calls are TRBV12-3 or TRBV12-4 and TRBJ1-1; D is ambiguous. Between the trimmed V and J ends, which lost 6 bases and 3 bases, there was a span of 5 bases. The CDR3 runs to 11 residues. DNA of the CDR3: TGTGCCAGCAGAAGTTACACTGAAGCTTTCTTT. It yields the protein CASRSYTEAFF.

A word on this clonotype: A much more abundant neighbour one base away suggests this may be a read error. The chain's CDR3 is CAGSYGQGTEAFF. In DNA, the CDR3 is TGTGCCGGCAGTTACGGGCAGGGGACTGAAGCTTTCTTT. This chain joins TRBV6-5 and TRBJ1-1; possibly TRBD1 for D (6 bases). The germline V gene encodes CDR1 MNHEY and CDR2 SVGAGI. The CDR3 has 13 residues.

This clonotype was observed a few times. This chain uses TRBV12-3 or TRBV12-4 with TRBJ1-2; TRBD1 is a possible D gene (6 bases). This CDR3 spans 16 amino acids. The germline V and J ends were trimmed by 3 bases and 4 bases, with 18 bases remaining between them. The DNA of the CDR3 is TGTGCCAGCAGTTTTCGGGGGGCAGGTAGGGCCTATGGCTACACCTTC. Amino acids: CASSFRGAGRAYGYTF.

The table lists this clonotype with a few counts. The V gene is TRBV29-1, the J gene TRBJ2-7, with D uncertain. CDR1 is SQVTM and CDR2 is ANQGSEA in the germline V gene. The CDR3 is 12 residues long. V shed 1 base and J shed 3 bases, with 7 bases lying between them. CDR3 DNA: TGCAGCGTTGAAGGACACCGCTACGAGCAGTACTTC. Translating it yields CSVEGHRYEQYF.

This clonotype came up a few times. The J gene is TRBJ2-7, the V gene TRBV7-8, with 7 bases identical to TRBD2. Germline V gene data show CDR1 as SGHVS and CDR2 as FQNEAQ. This CDR3 is 15 amino acids long. V lost 6 bases, J lost 6 bases, and 14 bases stayed unmatched. CDR3 in amino acids: CASSVTGQTSAEQYF. CDR3 nucleotide sequence: TGTGCCAGCAGTGTCACGGGGCAAACTAGCGCCGAGCAGTACTTC.

Note on this clonotype: The conserved closing phenylalanine or tryptophan is absent in this CDR3, likely reflecting a read error. The chain combines TRBV2 with TRBJ2-7; the match to TRBD1 covers 9 bases. Germline CDR1 SNHLY, CDR2 FYNNEI. Losses at the gene ends were 6 bases for V and 2 bases for J; bases not matched to a gene: 5. CDR3 length equals 14 residues. The CDR3 region is CASRAGTGTYEQYL. CDR3 nucleotide sequence: TGTGCCAGCAGGGCCGGGACAGGGACCTACGAGCAGTACCTC.

In its sample, this clonotype was seen a few times. The chain carries TRBV2 and TRBJ2-2; D might be TRBD1 (5 bases). Germline V gene lookup returns CDR1 SNHLY and CDR2 FYNNEI. V gave up 5 bases and J gave up 0 bases, with 10 bases separating them. CDR3 size: 15 residues. CDR3 region: CASSYRQTNTGELFF. CDR3 nucleotides: TGTGCCAGCAGTTACAGACAGACGAACACCGGGGAGCTGTTTTTT.

The table lists this clonotype with many counts. The gene calls are TRBV20-1 and TRBJ2-7; D gene unclear. CDR1 and CDR2 from the germline V gene are DFQATT and SNEGSKA (reference sequence). V was cut by 3 bases and J by 0 bases, with 12 bases left in between. The CDR3 is made up of 14 amino acids. The CDR3 nucleotides are TGCAGTGCTAGGGTCAGTTCAAGCTCCTACGAGCAGTACTTC. As protein: CSARVSSSSYEQYF.

This clonotype showed up many times. This chain uses TRBV29-1 with TRBJ1-1; maybe TRBD1 (5 bases). Germline lookup yields CDR1 SQVTM and CDR2 ANQGSEA. The CDR3 has 13 residues. V lost 3 bases, J lost 3 bases, and 11 bases lay in between. CDR3 nucleotides: TGCAGCGTTGATGGGGGGGGGGACACTGAAGCTTTCTTT. Its protein is CSVDGGGDTEAFF.

The chain recombines TRBV4-3 with TRBJ2-6; 11 bases line up with TRBD2. Trimming took 0 bases from V and 2 from J; bases not matched to a gene: 6. Germline values: CDR1 LGHNA, CDR2 YSLEER. The CDR3 extends over 19 amino acids. The CDR3 region has the DNA TGCGCCAGCAGCCAAGAGATCCTAGCGGGAGGAACTGGGGCCAACGTCCTGACTTTC. This translates into CASSQEILAGGTGANVLTF.

As to this clonotype: This may be a read error, as it is one base from a much larger clone. V gene TRBV7-8 combines with J gene TRBJ1-6; maybe TRBD1 (6 bases). The CDR3 is made up of 17 amino acids. Germline lookup yields CDR1 SGHVS and CDR2 FQNEAQ. Here the CDR3 reads CAGSSRQAEKSNSPLHF. DNA for the CDR3: TGTGCCGGCAGCTCCAGACAGGCGGAAAAGTCAAATTCACCCCTCCACTTT.

Notes on this clonotype: A much larger clone differs from this one at a single base, so this may be a read error. The V call is TRBV20-1, the J call TRBJ1-2; no definite D call. Germline loops: CDR1 DFQATT, CDR2 SNEGSKA (reference sequence). The length of the CDR3 is 12 residues. CDR3 sequence reads: CSARANIYDYTF. DNA for the CDR3: TGCAGTGCTAGAGCGAACATCTATGACTACACCTTC.

This clonotype was observed at least ten times. An end of the junction does not agree with germline; a read error may underlie this. V usage is TRBV10-2 and J usage is TRBJ1-1; 8 bases map to TRBD1. The germline CDR1 and CDR2 sequences are WSHSY and SAAADI. The CDR3 has 13 amino acids. The CDR3 coding sequence is TGTGCCAGCAGCCGACAGGGGTGGACTGAAGCTTTCTTT. As protein: CASSRQGWTEAFF.

In its sample, this clonotype was seen a few times. The gene calls are TRBV5-4 and TRBJ2-2, with 8 bases aligning to TRBD1. The CDR3 sequence is 15 residues long. In germline, CDR1 is SGHNT, CDR2 YYREEE (reference sequence). The J segment lost 6 bases and the V segment lost 3 bases, leaving 7 bases of the junction unmatched. This chain's CDR3 is CASSSRTGSPGELFF. In DNA form, the CDR3 reads TGTGCCAGCAGCTCAAGGACAGGGAGCCCCGGGGAGCTGTTTTTT.

The table lists this clonotype with a count of one. V and J are TRBV2 and TRBJ2-7; D is uncertain. The end of the DNA aligns better with TRBJ2-1, so the J call may be wrong. CDR1 is SNHLY, CDR2 FYNNEI, per germline. This CDR3 has 16 residues. Written as DNA, the CDR3 is TGTGCCAGCAAGGGTAGTGTCTATAGCTCCTACAATGAGCAGTTCTTC. Its translation: CASKGSVYSSYNEQFF.